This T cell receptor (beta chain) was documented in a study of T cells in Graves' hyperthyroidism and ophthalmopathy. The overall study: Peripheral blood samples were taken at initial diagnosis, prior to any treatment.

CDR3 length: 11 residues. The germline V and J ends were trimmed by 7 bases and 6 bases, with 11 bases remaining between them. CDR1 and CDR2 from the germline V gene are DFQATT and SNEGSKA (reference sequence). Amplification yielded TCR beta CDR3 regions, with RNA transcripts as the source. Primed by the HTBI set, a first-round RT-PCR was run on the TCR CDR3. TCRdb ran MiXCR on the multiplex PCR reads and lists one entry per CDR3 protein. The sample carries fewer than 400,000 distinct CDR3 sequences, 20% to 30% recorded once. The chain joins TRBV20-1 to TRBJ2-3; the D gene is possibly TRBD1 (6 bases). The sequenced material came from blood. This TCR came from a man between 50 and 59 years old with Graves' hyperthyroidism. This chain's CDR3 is CSVERGDTQYF. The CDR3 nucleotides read TGCAGTGTGGAGAGGGGGGATACGCAGTATTTT.